This record looks at one TCR beta chain sequence and its context. Its cognate antigen is unknown. These data come from a study of cytomegalovirus exposure and HLA in healthy donors. Study in general: Genotyping showed roughly 76% of almost 400 donors falling in the Caucasian-associated ancestry cluster. Overall study results and limits: In a later analysis, across HLA loci, associated TCR counts were highest for DRB1, lowest for HLA-C. Researchers counted about 150 TCR beta chains as cytomegalovirus-associated.

With 60 Vbeta and 13 Jbeta primers, the PCR was carried out. Profiled with immunoSEQ multiplex PCR; TCRdb holds only in-frame clones, not every one. The sample includes 150,000 or so clones. The sequence derives from a woman aged 50 to 65 in good health and CMV-seronegative. Sequencing used PBMCs.

The chain's CDR3 is CASRPSGGTDTQYF. The CDR3 DNA reads TGTGCCAGCAGACCTAGCGGGGGCACAGATACGCAGTATTTT. The rearrangement uses TRBV28 and TRBJ2-3, with 9 nucleotides matching TRBD2. J gave up 1 base and V 6 bases, and 2 bases lay outside the gene matches. The CDR3 has 14 amino acids. Per the germline V gene, CDR1 is MDHEN and CDR2 is SYDVKM.